These 25 T cell receptor beta chains were all obtained from the same sample, sequenced in a study of blood T cell repertoires in COVID-19. Using immunoSEQ multiplex PCR, the repertoire was profiled, and TCRdb retains in-frame clones only, with some absent. This sample carries 270,000 or so clones, around nine tenths of them seen once, and the ten largest clones take more than 9.5%. The specimen sequenced was peripheral blood. The receptors were sampled from a woman under 40 with COVID-19, enrolled during active disease.

This sequence joins TRBV4-1 and TRBJ1-6; D unresolved. CDR3 size: 13 residues. The V gene's germline CDR1 is MGHRA and CDR2 YSYEKL. V shed 0 bases and J shed 10 bases, with 7 bases lying between them. CDR3 sequence reads: CASSQDLESPLHF. The CDR3 region has the DNA TGCGCCAGCAGCCAAGATCTGGAGTCACCCCTCCACTTT.

The chain couples TRBV5-4 to TRBJ2-4; 7 nucleotides align to TRBD2. CDR3 size: 13 residues. Germline CDR1 and CDR2: SGHNT and YYREEE (reference sequence). V dropped 5 bases and J dropped 7; count of bases not matched to a gene: 6. The CDR3 sequence is CASREAGRNIQYF. The CDR3 DNA sequence: TGTGCCAGCAGAGAAGCGGGGAGGAACATTCAGTACTTC.

As to this clone: A much larger clone sits a single nucleotide away, making a read error possible. This sequence joins TRBV27 and TRBJ1-2; possibly TRBD1 for D (6 bases). Germline loops: CDR1 MNHEY, CDR2 SMNVEV (reference sequence). V lost 5 bases, J lost 4 bases, and 11 bases lay in between. There are 13 residues in the CDR3. The CDR3 DNA reads as TGTGCCAGCAGTCCCCAGGGGTTCTATGGCTACACCTTC. It translates to CASSPQGFYGYTF.

The chain couples TRBV11-2 to TRBJ2-3; 10 nucleotides match TRBD2. V dropped 4 bases and J dropped 6; count of bases not matched to a gene: 13. Looked up from germline, CDR1 is SGHAT and CDR2 is FQNNGV. The CDR3 is 17 residues long. CDR3 region: CASSSRASGGAGDTQYF. CDR3 in DNA: TGTGCCAGCAGCTCGCGGGCAAGCGGGGGGGCCGGTGATACGCAGTATTTT. Based on the CDR3 plus reference TRBV11-2 and TRBJ2-3, the full variable domain is EAGVAQSPRYKIIEKRQSVAFWCNPISGHATLYWYQQILGQGPKLLIQFQNNGVVDDSQLPKDRFSAERLKGVDSTLKIQPAKLEDSAVYLCASSSRASGGAGDTQYFGPGTRLTVL.

J is TRBJ1-6 and V is TRBV19; 7 bases are a match to TRBD1. The CDR3 runs to 16 residues. Trimming removed 5 bases from V and 7 bases from J; junction bases left unmatched: 11. The germline V gene has CDR1 LNHDA and CDR2 SQIVND (reference sequence). CDR3 DNA: TGTGCCAGTAGTGAACGGGACAGTTGGATAAATTCACCCCTCCACTTT. As protein: CASSERDSWINSPLHF. Full variable domain (remainder filled in from reference TRBV19 and TRBJ1-6): DGGITQSPKYLFRKEGQNVTLSCEQNLNHDAMYWYRQDPGQGLRLIYYSQIVNDFQKGDIAEGYSVSREKKESFPLTVTSAQKNPTAFYLCASSERDSWINSPLHFGNGTRLTVT.

This clone was seen once. V and J are TRBV6-2 or TRBV6-3 and TRBJ2-5, with 8 bases identical to TRBD1. Germline trimming cut 5 bases from V and 2 bases from J; bases unmatched to any gene: 4. Per the germline V gene, CDR1 is MNHEY and CDR2 is SVGEGT. This CDR3 has 14 residues. CDR3 amino acids: CASSTRTGQETQYF. The CDR3 DNA reads TGTGCCAGCAGTACGAGGACAGGGCAAGAGACCCAGTACTTC.

The rearrangement links TRBV5-1 to TRBJ1-5; unclear D gene. This CDR3 is built from 13 residues. Trimming removed 3 bases at V and 3 bases at J, with 7 bases between. Germline V gives CDR1 SGHRS, CDR2 YFSETQ. The CDR3 protein is CASSSGVNQPQHF. CDR3 nucleotides: TGCGCCAGCAGCTCCGGGGTCAATCAGCCCCAGCATTTT.

J is TRBJ2-7 and V is TRBV18; 9 nucleotides align to TRBD1. Germline-derived CDR1 and CDR2 are KGHSH and LQKENI. J lost 4 bases, V lost 2 bases, and 9 bases had no gene match. The CDR3 length is 16 residues. CDR3 DNA: TGTGCCAGCTCACCAGACCGGGGACAGGGTCTATACGAGCAGTACTTC. As protein: CASSPDRGQGLYEQYF.

This chain links TRBV20-1 with TRBJ2-5, with a possible D match to TRBD2 (6 bases). The CDR3 extends over 11 amino acids. V was cut by 3 bases and J by 7 bases, with 9 bases left in between. Germline V gene data show CDR1 as DFQATT and CDR2 as SNEGSKA (reference sequence). CDR3 DNA sequence: TGCAGTGCTAGTGAGGAGGGGACCCAGTACTTC. Its translation is CSASEEGTQYF.

The rearrangement joins TRBV27 to TRBJ2-1; TRBD2 is a possible D gene (5 bases). Looked up from germline, CDR1 is MNHEY and CDR2 is SMNVEV (reference sequence). Deletions cut 3 bases from V and 8 bases from J, with 14 bases between. The CDR3 extends over 14 amino acids. The CDR3: CASSFRSSADEQFF. In nucleotides, the CDR3 is TGTGCCAGCAGTTTTCGGTCCTCAGCGGATGAGCAGTTCTTC.

The chain recombines TRBV19 with TRBJ1-2; D is uncertain. The V gene's germline CDR1 is LNHDA and CDR2 SQIVND (reference sequence). The CDR3 length is 13 residues. The V gene lost 3 bases and the J gene lost 7 bases, with 12 bases spanning the gap. The CDR3 sequence is CASSIAAGAGYTF. The CDR3 nucleotides read TGTGCCAGTAGTATTGCGGCTGGCGCTGGCTACACCTTC.

The chain is built from TRBV5-1 and TRBJ1-4; 8 nucleotides agree with TRBD1. The germline gives CDR1 SGHRS, CDR2 YFSETQ. J gave up 0 bases and V 4 bases, and 14 bases lay outside the gene matches. CDR3 length: 19 amino acids. CDR3 protein: CASSPSRDRTFATNEKLFF. In DNA form, the CDR3 reads TGCGCCAGCAGCCCCTCCCGGGACAGGACTTTTGCAACTAATGAAAAACTGTTTTTT.

The chain has TRBV5-4 and TRBJ2-5, with D perhaps matching TRBD2 (5 bases). Germline loops: CDR1 SGHNT, CDR2 YYREEE (reference sequence). The CDR3 has 14 residues. V lost 3 bases, J lost 7 bases, and 16 bases lay in between. The CDR3 nucleotides read TGTGCCAGCAGCTCCCACACGGGGTCCGGGACCCAGTACTTC. Amino acids: CASSSHTGSGTQYF. Combining the CDR3 with reference TRBV5-4 and TRBJ2-5 gives the whole variable domain ETGVTQSPTHLIKTRGQQVTLRCSSQSGHNTVSWYQQALGQGPQFIFQYYREEENGRGNFPPRFSGLQFPNYSSELNVNALELDDSALYLCASSSHTGSGTQYFGPGTRLLVL.

This clone has more than one count but fewer than ten. The rearrangement joins TRBV30 to TRBJ2-2; 7 bases line up with TRBD1. The J segment lost 4 bases and the V segment lost 5 bases, leaving 10 bases of the junction unmatched. CDR3 length: 15 residues. Germline V CDR1 and CDR2: GTSNPN, SVGIG (reference sequence). The CDR3 here is CAWDPTGYGTGELFF. CDR3 nucleotide sequence: TGTGCCTGGGACCCGACAGGGTACGGCACCGGGGAGCTGTTTTTT.

This sequence joins TRBV7-7 and TRBJ2-2; a possible D gene is TRBD1 (5 bases). CDR3 size: 14 residues. Germline loops: CDR1 SSHAT, CDR2 FNYEAQ (reference sequence). V was cut by 5 bases and J by 5 bases, with 12 bases left in between. The CDR3 is CASSPRVQTGELFF. The CDR3 DNA is TGTGCCAGCAGCCCCAGGGTTCAGACCGGGGAGCTGTTTTTT.

The chain carries TRBV5-4 and TRBJ1-2; no clear D gene. The CDR3 runs to 14 residues. V dropped 0 bases and J dropped 5 bases, with 11 bases sitting between them. The germline gives CDR1 SGHNT, CDR2 YYREEE (reference sequence). CDR3: CASSLVEGRYGYTF. In nucleotides, the CDR3 is TGTGCCAGCAGCTTGGTAGAGGGTCGGTATGGCTACACCTTC.

The chain joins TRBV7-9 to TRBJ1-6, with D unclear. Germline V CDR1 and CDR2: SEHNR, FQNEAQ (reference sequence). The V end was cut by 5 bases, the J end by 10 bases, with 12 bases between. CDR3 length equals 13 residues. The CDR3 DNA reads TGTGCCAGCAGCGCTGCTAGCGGGTCACCCCTCCACTTT. Its translation: CASSAASGSPLHF.

The chain links TRBV19 to TRBJ2-1; TRBD2 might be the D (6 bases). This CDR3 region has 15 residues. V lost 4 bases and J 5 bases, leaving 15 bases between the germline ends. Germline loops: CDR1 LNHDA, CDR2 SQIVND (reference sequence). CDR3 sequence: CASSKIGGANNEQFF. CDR3 in DNA: TGTGCCAGTAGTAAGATCGGCGGGGCCAACAATGAGCAGTTCTTC.

V and J are TRBV5-4 and TRBJ2-7; 8 bases match TRBD2. The CDR3 is 15 residues long. V shed 0 bases, J shed 1 base, and the junction held 3 bases outside the gene matches. CDR1 is SGHNT and CDR2 is YYREEE in the germline V gene (reference sequence). CDR3 DNA: TGTGCCAGCAGCTTGGGAGGACTAGCATCCTACGAGCAGTACTTC. It is translated as CASSLGGLASYEQYF.

For this clone: Different DNA sequences within this sample yield the same CDR3. V and J are TRBV7-9 and TRBJ1-1; 8 bases map to TRBD1. This CDR3 is 14 amino acids long. Germline CDR1 SEHNR, CDR2 FQNEAQ (reference sequence). V shed 4 bases and J 4 bases; nucleotides not matched to a gene: 5. The DNA of the CDR3 is TGTGCCAGCAGCTCCACAGGGGGAATCACTGAAGCTTTCTTT. Translated, it gives CASSSTGGITEAFF.

This clone occurred once. The rearrangement uses TRBV21-1 and TRBJ1-1; the table's D call, TRBD1, has no DNA check behind it. TRBV21-1 is a known pseudogene. This CDR3 spans 16 amino acids. The CDR3 spells CASSRNRRRGNTEAFF. Here the CDR3 DNA reads TGTGCCAGCAGCCGGAATCGGCGCAGGGGGAACACTGAAGCTTTCTTT.

The genes are TRBV5-1 and TRBJ2-7; 7 positions match TRBD2. Per germline, CDR1 SGHRS and CDR2 YFSETQ. This CDR3 has 12 amino acids. J was trimmed by 7 bases and V by 4 bases; bases with no gene match: 5. The chain's CDR3 is CASSKGAGEQYF. The CDR3 DNA is TGCGCCAGCAGCAAAGGAGCGGGGGAGCAGTACTTC.

The V and J genes are TRBV5-1 and TRBJ1-2, with 7 bases aligning to TRBD1. In germline, CDR1 is SGHRS, CDR2 YFSETQ. The CDR3 length is 12 residues. Germline trimming cut 4 bases from V and 8 bases from J; bases unmatched to any gene: 5. The CDR3 loop is CASSLDRDGYTF. The CDR3 nucleotides read TGCGCCAGCAGCCTTGACAGGGACGGCTACACCTTC.

The rearrangement links TRBV5-1 to TRBJ2-5; possibly TRBD2 for D (6 bases). The CDR3 extends over 13 amino acids. CDR1 and CDR2 from the germline V gene are SGHRS and YFSETQ. Trimming stripped 4 bases from V and 5 bases from J, with 12 bases between. CDR3 coding DNA: TGCGCCAGCAGCCCCGACCGGGGGGAGACCCAGTACTTC. Amino acid sequence: CASSPDRGETQYF.

The V gene is TRBV6-1, the J gene TRBJ2-5; the match to TRBD2 covers 15 bases. The CDR3 loop spans 16 amino acids. Germline values: CDR1 MNHNS, CDR2 SASEGT. V was pared by 4 bases and J by 4 bases, with 4 bases of the junction left unmatched. CDR3 protein: CASSVQGLAGGETQYF. The CDR3 region has the DNA TGTGCCAGCAGTGTCCAGGGACTAGCGGGGGGAGAGACCCAGTACTTC.